This TCR beta chain stems from a study of shared clonotypes between healthy human individuals. Broader study findings: A handful of donors showed sharing of 4.5% to 5% of naive CD4 clonotypes. There were few donors, and this limited the genetic and exposure-history diversity represented.

Regarding this clone: Antigen specificity is unknown.

The method was immunoSEQ multiplex PCR; TCRdb's version includes in-frame clones alone and lacks a portion of them. The data contain approximately 530,000 clones, about 96% of them singletons. V was pared by 0 bases and J by 4 bases, with 5 bases of the junction left unmatched. CDR3 length: 16 residues. In germline, CDR1 is MGHDK, CDR2 SYGVNS. The source material was naive CD4+ T cells sorted from blood. The subset: CD45RA+ positively selected. The TCR originated in a woman in her 30s in good health. The V call is TRBV25-1, the J call TRBJ2-2; 7 bases line up with TRBD2. CDR3: CASSEYGGSVTGELFF. Here the CDR3 DNA reads TGTGCCAGCAGTGAATATGGCGGGAGTGTCACCGGGGAGCTGTTTTTT.